Below, one T cell receptor (beta chain) is given with its context. Its antigen is unknown. CDR3 length equals 20 residues. The V gene end was trimmed by 1 base and the J gene end by 0 bases; junction bases not matched to a gene: 9. Germline-derived CDR1 and CDR2 are SEHNR and FQNEAQ (reference sequence). The source of the sample is a study of T cells after yellow fever vaccination. Study-wide findings and caveats: Primary-vaccination clones mostly resurfaced post-booster (less than 98% CD4, roughly 90% CD8).

One entry per CDR3 protein results from TCRdb running MiXCR on the 5' RACE reads. This table holds about 340,000 distinct CDR3 sequences, around 13% found once. The material sequenced was CD4+ T cells sorted from PBMCs, taken 15 days after the yellow fever booster vaccination. The chain combines TRBV7-9 with TRBJ2-1, with 13 bases matching TRBD2. This TCR derives from a man between 18 and 29 years old who received the YFV17D yellow fever vaccine. The CDR3 loop is CASSLGRTSGGPSSYNEQFF. For the CDR3, the DNA is TGTGCCAGCAGCTTAGGGCGGACTAGCGGGGGACCTAGCTCCTACAATGAGCAGTTCTTC.